This T cell receptor beta chain originates from a study of control samples from healthy donors and cancer patients. Profiled with immunoSEQ multiplex PCR; TCRdb holds only in-frame clones, not every one. The sample holds about 89,000 clones, approximately 81% seen once. The CDR3 is 13 residues long. Trimming pared 3 bases from V and 2 bases from J, leaving 5 bases between. Germline V CDR1 and CDR2: GTSNPN, SVGIG (reference sequence). The source of this sequence is a woman in her thirties or forties in good health. Sequenced: blood. The rearrangement links TRBV30 to TRBJ2-6, with D hard to call. The CDR3 bases are TGTGCCTGGAGAGGTGCTGGGGCCAACGTCCTGACTTTC. Its protein is CAWRGAGANVLTF.